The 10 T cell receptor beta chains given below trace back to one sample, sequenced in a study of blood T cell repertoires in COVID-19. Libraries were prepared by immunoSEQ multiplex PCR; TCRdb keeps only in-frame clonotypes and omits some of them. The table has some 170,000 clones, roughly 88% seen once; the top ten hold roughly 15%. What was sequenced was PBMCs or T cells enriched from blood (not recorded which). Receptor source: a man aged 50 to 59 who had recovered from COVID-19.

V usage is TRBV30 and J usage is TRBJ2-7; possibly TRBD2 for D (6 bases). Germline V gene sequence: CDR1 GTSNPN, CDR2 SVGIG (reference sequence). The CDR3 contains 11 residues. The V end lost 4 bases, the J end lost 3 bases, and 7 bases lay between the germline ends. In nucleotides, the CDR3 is TGTGCCTGGATGGGAGGCTACGAGCAGTACTTC. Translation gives CAWMGGYEQYF.

CDR3 sequence (DNA): TGTGCCAGCAGGTCCCGGGACTGGGACGCCAATGAGCAGTTCTTC. Amino acid sequence: CASRSRDWDANEQFF. The chain joins TRBV6-6 to TRBJ2-1; tentative D call: TRBD2 (6 bases). Germline V gene lookup returns CDR1 MNHNY and CDR2 SVGAGI (reference sequence). CDR3 length: 15 residues. V was clipped by 6 bases and J by 6 bases, with 18 bases between them.

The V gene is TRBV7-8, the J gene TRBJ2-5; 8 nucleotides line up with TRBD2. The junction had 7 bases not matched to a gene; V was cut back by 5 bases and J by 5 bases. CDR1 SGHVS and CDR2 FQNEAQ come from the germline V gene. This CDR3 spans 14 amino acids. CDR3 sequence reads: CASSLGGAVETQYF. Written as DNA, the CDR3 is TGTGCCAGCAGCCTCGGGGGGGCCGTGGAGACCCAGTACTTC.

This chain's CDR3 is CASSQGDSKVYF. The CDR3 DNA sequence: TGTGCCAGCAGCCAGGGGGACAGCAAGGTGTATTTT. The V call is TRBV3-1 (or the pseudogene TRBV3-2), the J call TRBJ1-3; 7 bases fit TRBD1. With V trimmed by 3 bases and J by 16 bases, 9 bases remained unmatched. The CDR3 is 12 amino acids. Germline V gives CDR1 LGHDT, CDR2 YNNKEL (reference sequence).

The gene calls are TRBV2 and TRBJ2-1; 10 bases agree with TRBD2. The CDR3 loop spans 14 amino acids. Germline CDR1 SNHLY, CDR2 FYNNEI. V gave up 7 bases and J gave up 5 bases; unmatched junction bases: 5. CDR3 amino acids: CASKIAGGNNEQFF. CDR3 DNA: TGTGCCAGCAAGATAGCGGGGGGAAACAATGAGCAGTTCTTC.

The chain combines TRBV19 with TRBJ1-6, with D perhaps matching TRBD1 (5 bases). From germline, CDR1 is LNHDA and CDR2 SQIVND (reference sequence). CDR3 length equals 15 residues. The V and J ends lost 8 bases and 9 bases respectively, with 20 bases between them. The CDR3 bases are TGTGCCAGTGCCCTTTCTGGGGCATTAGGTTCACCCCTCCACTTT. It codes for CASALSGALGSPLHF.

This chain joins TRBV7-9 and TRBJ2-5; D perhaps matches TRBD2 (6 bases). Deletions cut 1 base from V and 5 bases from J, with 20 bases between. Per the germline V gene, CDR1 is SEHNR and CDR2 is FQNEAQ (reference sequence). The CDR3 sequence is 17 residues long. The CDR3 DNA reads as TGTGCCAGCAGCTTAGTCGGAGGGCAGGGTCTTTGGGAGACCCAGTACTTC. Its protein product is CASSLVGGQGLWETQYF.

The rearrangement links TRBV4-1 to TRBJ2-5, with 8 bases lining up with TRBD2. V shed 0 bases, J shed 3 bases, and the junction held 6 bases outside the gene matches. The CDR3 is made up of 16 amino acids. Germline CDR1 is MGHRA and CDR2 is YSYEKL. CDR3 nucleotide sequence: TGCGCCAGCAGCCAAGAGGTCGGTAGCGGGGAAGAGACCCAGTACTTC. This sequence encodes CASSQEVGSGEETQYF.

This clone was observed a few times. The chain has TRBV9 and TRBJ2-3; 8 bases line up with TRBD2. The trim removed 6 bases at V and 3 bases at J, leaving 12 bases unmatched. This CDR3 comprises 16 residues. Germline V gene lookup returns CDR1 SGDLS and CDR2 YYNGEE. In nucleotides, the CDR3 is TGTGCCAGCACCCGTATGCGGGGGGCCCCGACAGATACGCAGTATTTT. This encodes CASTRMRGAPTDTQYF.

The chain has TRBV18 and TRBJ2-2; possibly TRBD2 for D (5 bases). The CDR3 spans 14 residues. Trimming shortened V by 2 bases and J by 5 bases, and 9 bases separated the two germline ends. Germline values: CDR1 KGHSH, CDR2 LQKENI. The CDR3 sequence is CASSPGGGTGELFF. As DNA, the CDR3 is TGTGCCAGCTCACCAGGAGGTGGGACCGGGGAGCTGTTTTTT.